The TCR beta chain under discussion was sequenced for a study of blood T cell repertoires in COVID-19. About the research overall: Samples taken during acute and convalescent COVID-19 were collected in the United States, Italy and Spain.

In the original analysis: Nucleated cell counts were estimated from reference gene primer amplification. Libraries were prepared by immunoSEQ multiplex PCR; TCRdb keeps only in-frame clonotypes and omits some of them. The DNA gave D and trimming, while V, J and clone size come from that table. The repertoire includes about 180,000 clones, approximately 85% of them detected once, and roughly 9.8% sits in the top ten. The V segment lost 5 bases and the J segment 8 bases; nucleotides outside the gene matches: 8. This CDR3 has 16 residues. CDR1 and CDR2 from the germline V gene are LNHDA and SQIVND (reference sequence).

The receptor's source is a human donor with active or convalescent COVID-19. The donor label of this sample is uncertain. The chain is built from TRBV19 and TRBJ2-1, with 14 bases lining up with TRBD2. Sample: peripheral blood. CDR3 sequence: CASSSPGLAGVYEQFF. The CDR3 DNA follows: TGTGCCAGTAGTTCGCCGGGACTAGCGGGAGTGTATGAGCAGTTCTTC.